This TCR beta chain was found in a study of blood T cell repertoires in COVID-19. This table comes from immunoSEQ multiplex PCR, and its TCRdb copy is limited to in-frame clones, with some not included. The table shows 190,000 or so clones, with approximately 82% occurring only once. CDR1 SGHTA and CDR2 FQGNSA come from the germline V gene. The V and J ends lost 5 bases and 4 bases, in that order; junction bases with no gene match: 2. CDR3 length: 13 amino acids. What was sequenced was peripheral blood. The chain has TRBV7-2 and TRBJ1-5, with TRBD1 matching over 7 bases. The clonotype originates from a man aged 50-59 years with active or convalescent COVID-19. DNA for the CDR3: TGTGCCAGCAGCCAGGGGGGAAATCAGCCCCAGCATTTT. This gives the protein CASSQGGNQPQHF.